This entry describes one TCR beta chain. The antigen is unknown. The data are from a study of CD8 T cells in ankylosing spondylitis. Scientists made TCR beta libraries using quantitative 5'-RACE with molecular barcodes. One entry per CDR3 protein results from TCRdb running MiXCR on the 5' RACE reads. The sample has about 800,000 distinct CDR3 sequences; about 12% are singletons. Study findings and constraints: A TCR beta motif made of about 8 highly homologous variants seemed typical of ankylosing spondylitis blood. Certain motif variants had earlier appeared in reactive arthritis synovial fluid and blood. Matched ankylosing spondylitis synovial fluid reportedly showed significant enrichment of disease-linked clones. Disease-linked clones had a CD8+ phenotype and relatively low frequency in peripheral blood.

The source material was blood, either unsorted or a sorted T cell fraction (not recorded which). The TCR sequence derives from a male donor with ankylosing spondylitis.

The CDR3 region is CASSRVAGINNEQFF. CDR3 sequence (DNA): TGTGCCAGCAGCCGTGTAGCGGGTATAAACAATGAGCAGTTCTTC. The gene calls are TRBV4-2 and TRBJ2-1, with 7 bases that match TRBD2. The CDR3 totals 15 residues. V shed 4 bases, J shed 5 bases, and the junction held 8 bases outside the gene matches. Per the germline V gene, CDR1 is LGHNA and CDR2 is YNFKEQ.